The next 32 T cell receptor beta chains were all read from a single sample in a study of shared clonotypes between healthy human individuals. The protocol was immunoSEQ multiplex PCR, while the TCRdb copy is restricted to in-frame clones and leaves out a portion. The sample includes approximately 330,000 clones, about 73% seen only once; the top ten take roughly a tenth. The specimen sequenced was memory CD4+ T cells sorted from blood. Sample subset: CD45RA-negative fraction. The receptors shown here come from a young man in good health.

The chain links TRBV13 to TRBJ1-1, with D perhaps matching TRBD1 (6 bases). The germline V gene encodes CDR1 PRHDT and CDR2 FYEKMQ (reference sequence). There are 14 residues in the CDR3. Trimming pared 3 bases from V and 2 bases from J, leaving 10 bases between. The CDR3 DNA reads as TGTGCCAGCAGCTTCGACAGGCTTAACACTGAAGCTTTCTTT. It encodes CASSFDRLNTEAFF.

The chain joins TRBV28 to TRBJ1-2; D gene ambiguous. Germline assignment: CDR1 MDHEN and CDR2 SYDVKM. CDR3 length: 12 amino acids. Deletions cut 6 bases from V and 8 bases from J, with 13 bases between. The CDR3 nucleotides are TGTGCCAGCAGCAAAGTTAGGTACGGCTACACCTTC. Its translation: CASSKVRYGYTF.

The chain combines TRBV11-2 with TRBJ2-5; D might be TRBD1 or TRBD2, each matching 5 bases. The germline gives CDR1 SGHAT, CDR2 FQNNGV. Trimming shortened V by 4 bases and J by 10 bases, and 19 bases separated the two germline ends. This CDR3 is built from 14 residues. The CDR3 here is CASSSHPEGRDQYF. CDR3 bases: TGTGCCAGCAGCTCCCACCCAGAGGGGAGAGACCAGTACTTC.

The chain employs TRBV2 and TRBJ1-2; D gene uncertain. In germline, CDR1 is SNHLY, CDR2 FYNNEI. The CDR3 extends over 12 amino acids. The ends were cut back, 8 bases at V and 3 bases at J, with 10 bases in the middle. CDR3 sequence reads: CASHTGHYGYTF. The CDR3 DNA follows: TGTGCCAGCCACACGGGCCACTATGGCTACACCTTC. The full variable domain, with the rest looked up from reference TRBV2 and TRBJ1-2, is EPEVTQTPSHQVTQMGQEVILRCVPISNHLYFYWYRQILGQKVEFLVSFYNNEISEKSEIFDDQFSVERPDGSNFTLKIRSTKLEDSAMYFCASHTGHYGYTFGSGTRLTVV.

The V call is TRBV19, the J call TRBJ2-5, with 7 nucleotides matching TRBD1. With 1 base clipped from V and 2 bases from J, the junction kept 1 base outside the gene matches. This CDR3 spans 14 amino acids. Germline CDR1 LNHDA, CDR2 SQIVND (reference sequence). The CDR3 DNA is TGTGCCAGTAGTATAGGGGGACAGCAAGAGACCCAGTACTTC. As protein: CASSIGGQQETQYF.

The chain is built from TRBV7-2 and TRBJ2-1, with 8 bases aligning to TRBD2. V lost 1 base, J lost 4 bases, and 3 bases stayed unmatched. Germline V CDR1 and CDR2: SGHTA, FQGNSA. The CDR3 length is 15 residues. In DNA form, the CDR3 reads TGTGCCAGCAGCTTAGGAGCGGGAGTGTACAATGAGCAGTTCTTC. This gives the protein CASSLGAGVYNEQFF.

The rearrangement links TRBV5-6 to TRBJ2-1; D unclear. V was pared by 5 bases and J by 6 bases, with 18 bases between. Germline lookup yields CDR1 SGHDT and CDR2 YYEEEE. The CDR3 is 15 residues long. The CDR3 is CASSLVVGLANEQFF. DNA of the CDR3: TGTGCCAGCAGTCTGGTGGTGGGTTTGGCCAATGAGCAGTTCTTC.

This chain joins TRBV28 and TRBJ1-1; D is undetermined. Trimming removed 3 bases at V and 8 bases at J, with 7 bases between. The germline CDR1 and CDR2 sequences are MDHEN and SYDVKM. CDR3 length equals 11 residues. In DNA, the CDR3 is TGTGCCAGCAGTTTCAAGGTAGAAGCTTTCTTT. Translation gives CASSFKVEAFF.

The chain is built from TRBV5-1 and TRBJ1-1, with no clear D. This CDR3 is 13 amino acids long. V was clipped by 5 bases and J by 1 base, with 9 bases between them. The germline gives CDR1 SGHRS, CDR2 YFSETQ. CDR3 region: CASSDNSNTEAFF. The DNA of the CDR3 is TGCGCCAGCAGTGATAACTCGAACACTGAAGCTTTCTTT.

The chain employs TRBV11-3 and TRBJ2-4, with D perhaps being TRBD1 or TRBD2 (5 bases each). The CDR3 sequence is 14 residues long. Germline CDR1 SGHNT, CDR2 YENEEA. With 5 bases removed from V and 9 bases from J, the gap between germline ends came to 17 bases. The CDR3 sequence is CASSQTRDPAIQYF. The CDR3, as DNA: TGTGCCAGCAGCCAAACCAGGGACCCTGCCATTCAGTACTTC.

In this sample, this clone turned up a few times. The genes are TRBV19 and TRBJ1-5; the D is unclear. The germline V gene encodes CDR1 LNHDA and CDR2 SQIVND (reference sequence). CDR3 length equals 15 residues. Trimming took off 5 bases at V and 1 base at J, with 12 bases between the two ends. CDR3 protein: CASSWIARSNQPQHF. As DNA, the CDR3 is TGTGCCAGTAGTTGGATTGCTCGGAGCAATCAGCCCCAGCATTTT.

The chain recombines TRBV5-5 with TRBJ2-6; the D is unclear. The CDR3 is made up of 14 amino acids. CDR1 is SGHKS and CDR2 is YYEKEE in the germline V gene (reference sequence). V was cut by 4 bases and J by 4 bases, with 9 bases left in between. The CDR3 DNA reads as TGTGCCAGCAGCCAACGGCGGGGGGCCAACGTCCTGACTTTC. This codes for CASSQRRGANVLTF.

The chain employs TRBV25-1 and TRBJ2-3, with D tentatively TRBD1 (5 bases). The CDR3 consists of 15 residues. V was clipped by 3 bases and J by 2 bases, with 12 bases between them. Germline loops: CDR1 MGHDK, CDR2 SYGVNS. This chain's CDR3 is CASSDRQKITDTQYF. In nucleotides, the CDR3 is TGTGCCAGCAGTGACAGACAGAAGATCACAGATACGCAGTATTTT. Full variable domain (remainder filled in from reference TRBV25-1 and TRBJ2-3): EADIYQTPRYLVIGTGKKITLECSQTMGHDKMYWYQQDPGMELHLIHYSYGVNSTEKGDLSSESTVSRIRTEHFPLTLESARPSHTSQYLCASSDRQKITDTQYFGPGTRLTVL.

The V and J genes are TRBV28 and TRBJ2-1; no definite D call. The V gene lost 6 bases and the J gene lost 0 bases, with 15 bases spanning the gap. From germline, CDR1 is MDHEN and CDR2 SYDVKM. This CDR3 spans 16 amino acids. This CDR3 reads CASRSENPSSYNEQFF. The CDR3 nucleotides read TGTGCCAGCAGGTCAGAGAATCCGAGCTCCTACAATGAGCAGTTCTTC.

This clone was observed a handful of times. The V and J genes are TRBV27 and TRBJ2-7; D unclear. The CDR3 consists of 13 residues. Germline V lookup: CDR1 MNHEY, CDR2 SMNVEV (reference sequence). V lost 0 bases and J lost 6, with 9 bases in between. The CDR3 DNA is TGTGCCAGCAGTTTATCTATCGGCAGCGAGCAGTACTTC. Protein sequence: CASSLSIGSEQYF.

The chain links TRBV7-3 to TRBJ2-2, with D possibly being TRBD2 (6 bases). The V end lost 6 bases, the J end lost 5 bases, and 10 bases lay between the germline ends. Germline V gene sequence: CDR1 SGHTA, CDR2 FQGTGA. The CDR3 contains 13 residues. As DNA, the CDR3 is TGTGCCAGCAGGGGGACTGCAACCGGGGAGCTGTTTTTT. The encoded protein is CASRGTATGELFF.

The chain carries TRBV7-2 and TRBJ2-3; D unclear. Trimming took 2 bases from V and 2 from J, leaving 8 bases between them. From germline, CDR1 is SGHTA and CDR2 FQGNSA. This CDR3 region has 14 residues. DNA of the CDR3: TGTGCCAGCAGCTTAAGACTGGCCACAGATACGCAGTATTTT. It encodes CASSLRLATDTQYF.

The chain combines TRBV29-1 with TRBJ2-7; 15 bases map to TRBD2. The V gene's germline CDR1 is SQVTM and CDR2 ANQGSEA. V lost 4 bases and J lost 2; bases outside the gene matches: 3. The CDR3 is 15 residues long. The CDR3 sequence: CSVGTSGRGTYEQYF. The CDR3 DNA follows: TGCAGCGTTGGGACTAGCGGGAGGGGGACCTACGAGCAGTACTTC.

The chain employs TRBV19 and TRBJ2-5; 12 bases match TRBD1. Germline values: CDR1 LNHDA, CDR2 SQIVND (reference sequence). The CDR3 length is 16 residues. Unmatched junction bases numbered 7, after V lost 3 bases and J lost 5 bases. Written as DNA, the CDR3 is TGTGCCAGTAGTATGTCCGGGACAGGGGGCGCGGAGACCCAGTACTTC. It is translated as CASSMSGTGGAETQYF.

This chain uses TRBV9 with TRBJ2-2, with unresolved D. The V end was cut by 2 bases, the J end by 0 bases, with 2 bases between. Germline V lookup: CDR1 SGDLS, CDR2 YYNGEE. The CDR3 loop spans 13 amino acids. CDR3 nucleotide sequence: TGTGCCAGCAGCGTTTCGAACACCGGGGAGCTGTTTTTT. It specifies CASSVSNTGELFF. Complete variable domain (other parts from reference TRBV9 and TRBJ2-2): DSGVTQTPKHLITATGQRVTLRCSPRSGDLSVYWYQQSLDQGLQFLIQYYNGEERAKGNILERFSAQQFPDLHSELNLSSLELGDSALYFCASSVSNTGELFFGEGSRLTVL.

The CDR3 DNA is TGTGCCAGCCGGGGGTCCGGACAGGGATTCGATCAGCCCCAGCATTTT. Translated, it gives CASRGSGQGFDQPQHF. V and J are TRBV2 and TRBJ1-5; 8 bases fit TRBD1. This CDR3 comprises 16 residues. The V segment lost 8 bases and the J segment 5 bases; nucleotides outside the gene matches: 14. The germline V gene has CDR1 SNHLY and CDR2 FYNNEI.

The chain carries TRBV6-6 and TRBJ2-3; 7 nucleotides align to TRBD2. CDR3 length equals 14 residues. Germline assignment: CDR1 MNHNY and CDR2 SVGAGI (reference sequence). V trimming: 7 bases; J trimming: 4 bases; junction bases outside the gene matches: 8. The CDR3 nucleotides read TGTGCCAGCAAGTTCGGCGGGAGCTCAGATACGCAGTATTTT. This translates into CASKFGGSSDTQYF.

The V call is TRBV29-1, the J call TRBJ2-3; the D is unclear. The CDR3 contains 12 residues. Germline CDR1 reads SQVTM; CDR2 reads ANQGSEA. V dropped 4 bases and J dropped 3 bases, with 8 bases sitting between them. CDR3 region: CSVVRRTDTQYF. In DNA, the CDR3 is TGCAGCGTTGTCAGGCGGACAGATACGCAGTATTTT.

The rearrangement uses TRBV14 and TRBJ2-7; 7 nucleotides agree with TRBD1. The germline V gene has CDR1 SGHDN and CDR2 FVKESK. This CDR3 is built from 14 residues. V shed 7 bases and J 2 bases; nucleotides not matched to a gene: 8. The CDR3 DNA reads TGTGCCAGCAACCCCTGGGACAGACCCTACGAGCAGTACTTC. This translates into CASNPWDRPYEQYF. The full variable domain, with the rest looked up from reference TRBV14 and TRBJ2-7, is EAGVTQFPSHSVIEKGQTVTLRCDPISGHDNLYWYRRVMGKEIKFLLHFVKESKQDESGMPNNRFLAERTGGTYSTLKVQPAELEDSGVYFCASNPWDRPYEQYFGPGTRLTVT.

V gene TRBV6-1 combines with J gene TRBJ2-1; D remains ambiguous. Trimming took 1 base from V and 8 from J, leaving 9 bases between them. Germline-derived CDR1 and CDR2 are MNHNS and SASEGT. The CDR3 is made up of 13 amino acids. Here the CDR3 reads CASSEVPWDEQFF. In nucleotides, the CDR3 is TGTGCCAGCAGTGAAGTCCCTTGGGATGAGCAGTTCTTC.

This chain uses TRBV7-7 with TRBJ2-5; D perhaps matches TRBD2 (5 bases). Trimming removed 5 bases from V and 5 bases from J, with 21 bases in between. The CDR3 has 16 amino acids. Germline CDR1 is SSHAT and CDR2 is FNYEAQ (reference sequence). The chain's CDR3 is CASSAGPDPTGETQYF. The CDR3 DNA reads TGTGCCAGCAGCGCCGGCCCGGACCCGACGGGGGAGACCCAGTACTTC.

The CDR3 loop reads CASSQDPGSVSGELFF. The CDR3 region has the DNA TGCGCCAGCAGCCAAGACCCAGGGTCGGTATCCGGGGAGCTGTTTTTT. V and J are TRBV4-3 and TRBJ2-2, with D perhaps TRBD1 (5 bases). The CDR3 loop spans 16 amino acids. V was cut by 0 bases and J by 6 bases, with 14 bases left in between. The V gene's germline CDR1 is LGHNA and CDR2 YSLEER.

The CDR3 nucleotides read TGTGCCAGCAGTGAGTCAGCGAATGGGGCCAACGTCCTGACTTTC. This codes for CASSESANGANVLTF. The genes are TRBV6-4 and TRBJ2-6; D gene uncertain. The CDR3 is 15 amino acids. Looked up from germline, CDR1 is MRHNA and CDR2 is SNTAGT. The germline V and J ends were trimmed by 3 bases and 3 bases, with 9 bases remaining between them.

The V and J genes are TRBV10-3 and TRBJ1-3; 7 positions agree with TRBD1. The V gene end was trimmed by 2 bases and the J gene end by 8 bases; junction bases not matched to a gene: 12. Germline V lookup: CDR1 ENHRY, CDR2 SYGVKD. CDR3 size: 16 residues. As DNA, the CDR3 is TGTGCCATCAGTGAGCCGAGACAGGGCGGGAGTGACACCATATATTTT. This encodes CAISEPRQGGSDTIYF.

Regarding this clone: Distinct nucleotide sequences in the sample also encode this CDR3. The chain carries TRBV28 and TRBJ1-5; D remains ambiguous. This CDR3 contains 13 residues. Germline-derived CDR1 and CDR2 are MDHEN and SYDVKM. V was shortened by 3 bases and J by 4 bases, with 7 bases between the two germline ends. CDR3 amino acids: CASSFSGNQPQHF. The DNA for the CDR3 is TGTGCCAGCAGTTTTTCGGGGAATCAGCCCCAGCATTTT. The whole variable domain, remainder taken from reference TRBV28 and TRBJ1-5, is DVKVTQSSRYLVKRTGEKVFLECVQDMDHENMFWYRQDPGLGLRLIYFSYDVKMKEKGDIPEGYSVSREKKERFSLILESASTNQTSMYLCASSFSGNQPQHFGDGTRLSIL.

The chain recombines TRBV5-1 with TRBJ2-5; D is perhaps TRBD2 (6 bases). V was pared by 4 bases and J by 2 bases, with 18 bases between. The CDR3 is 16 amino acids. Germline V CDR1 and CDR2: SGHRS, YFSETQ. CDR3 DNA: TGCGCCAGCAGCATAGTCCCGGGACGGGGGCAAGAGACCCAGTACTTC. It translates to CASSIVPGRGQETQYF.

The genes are TRBV6-5 and TRBJ1-1; D call uncertain. Germline lookup yields CDR1 MNHEY and CDR2 SVGAGI. Trimming pared 3 bases from V and 1 base from J, leaving 12 bases between. The CDR3 totals 15 residues. Here the CDR3 DNA reads TGTGCCAGCAGTTATACTCCTTCGGGGAACACTGAAGCTTTCTTT. Translation gives CASSYTPSGNTEAFF.